This T cell receptor beta chain emerged from a study of regulatory T cells in long-lasting Graves disease. Findings of the study overall: TCR diversity was lower in persistent than newly diagnosed Graves' disease. It was in persistent disease that TRBV28, TRBJ1-2 and TRBJ2-5 were favored.

This clonotype was counted many times. Its cognate antigen is unknown. V gave up 2 bases and J gave up 0 bases; unmatched junction bases: 5. CDR1 is LGHDT, CDR2 YNNKEL, per germline (reference sequence). The CDR3 runs 17 residues. The time point: newly diagnosed GD, antithyroid drugs for less than 3 months. PBMCs were the source of the RNA used for TCR sequencing. Staff drew around 8.5 milliliters of peripheral blood into EDTA tubes. Relying on iRepertoire HTBI primers and Arm-PCR of CDR3 regions, the team built TCR beta libraries. MiXCR, applied by TCRdb to the multiplex PCR reads, yields one record per CDR3 protein. This table has approximately 350,000 distinct CDR3 sequences, about a sixth appearing once. This same sample was also part of a study on T cells in Graves' hyperthyroidism and ophthalmopathy.

The rearrangement joins TRBV3-1 to TRBJ2-2, with 8 bases identical to TRBD2. The specimen comprised peripheral blood mononuclear cells (PBMCs), sampled at new diagnosis, from a patient treated with antithyroid drugs. This clonotype was obtained from a woman under 30 with Graves disease. CDR3 coding DNA: TGTGCCAGCAGCCAAATAAGCGGGGGCGCGAACACCGGGGAGCTGTTTTTT. As protein: CASSQISGGANTGELFF.